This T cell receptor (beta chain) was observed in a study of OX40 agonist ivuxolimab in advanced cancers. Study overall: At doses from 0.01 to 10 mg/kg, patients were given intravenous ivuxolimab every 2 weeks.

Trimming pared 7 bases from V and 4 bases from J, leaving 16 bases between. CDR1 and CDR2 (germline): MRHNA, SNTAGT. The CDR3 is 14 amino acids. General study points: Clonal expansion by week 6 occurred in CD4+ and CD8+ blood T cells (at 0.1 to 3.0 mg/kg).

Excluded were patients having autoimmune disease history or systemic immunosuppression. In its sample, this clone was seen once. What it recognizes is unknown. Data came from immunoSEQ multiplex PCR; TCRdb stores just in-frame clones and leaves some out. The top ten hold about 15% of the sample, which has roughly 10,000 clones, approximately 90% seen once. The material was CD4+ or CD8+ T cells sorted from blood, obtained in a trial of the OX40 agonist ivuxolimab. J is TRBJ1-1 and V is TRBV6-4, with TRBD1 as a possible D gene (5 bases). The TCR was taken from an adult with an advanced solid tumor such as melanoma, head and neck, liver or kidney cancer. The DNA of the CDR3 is TGTGCCAGCACTCCTTTTGGGGGAAGCACTGAAGCTTTCTTT. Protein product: CASTPFGGSTEAFF.